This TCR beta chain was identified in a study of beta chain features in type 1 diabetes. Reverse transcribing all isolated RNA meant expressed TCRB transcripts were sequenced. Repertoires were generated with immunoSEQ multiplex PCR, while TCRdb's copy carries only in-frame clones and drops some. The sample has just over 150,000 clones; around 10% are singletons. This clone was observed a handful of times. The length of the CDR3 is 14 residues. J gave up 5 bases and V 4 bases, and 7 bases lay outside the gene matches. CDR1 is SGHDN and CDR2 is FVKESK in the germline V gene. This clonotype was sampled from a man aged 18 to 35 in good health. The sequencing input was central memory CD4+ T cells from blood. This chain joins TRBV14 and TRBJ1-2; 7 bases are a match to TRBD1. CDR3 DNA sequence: TGTGCCAGCAGCCCCGACAGGGCCGCTTATGGCTACACCTTC. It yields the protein CASSPDRAAYGYTF.